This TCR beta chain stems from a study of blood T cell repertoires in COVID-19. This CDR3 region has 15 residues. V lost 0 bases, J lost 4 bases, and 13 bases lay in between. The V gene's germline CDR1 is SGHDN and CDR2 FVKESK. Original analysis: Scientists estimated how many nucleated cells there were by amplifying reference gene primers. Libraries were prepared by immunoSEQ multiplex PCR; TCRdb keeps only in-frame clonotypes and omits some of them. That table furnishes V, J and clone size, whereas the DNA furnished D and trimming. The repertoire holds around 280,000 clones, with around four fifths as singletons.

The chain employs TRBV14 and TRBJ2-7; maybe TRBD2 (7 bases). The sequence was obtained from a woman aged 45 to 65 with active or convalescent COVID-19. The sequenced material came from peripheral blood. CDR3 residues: CASSQDRRGGYEQYF. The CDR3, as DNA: TGTGCCAGCAGCCAAGATCGCAGGGGAGGGTACGAGCAGTACTTC.